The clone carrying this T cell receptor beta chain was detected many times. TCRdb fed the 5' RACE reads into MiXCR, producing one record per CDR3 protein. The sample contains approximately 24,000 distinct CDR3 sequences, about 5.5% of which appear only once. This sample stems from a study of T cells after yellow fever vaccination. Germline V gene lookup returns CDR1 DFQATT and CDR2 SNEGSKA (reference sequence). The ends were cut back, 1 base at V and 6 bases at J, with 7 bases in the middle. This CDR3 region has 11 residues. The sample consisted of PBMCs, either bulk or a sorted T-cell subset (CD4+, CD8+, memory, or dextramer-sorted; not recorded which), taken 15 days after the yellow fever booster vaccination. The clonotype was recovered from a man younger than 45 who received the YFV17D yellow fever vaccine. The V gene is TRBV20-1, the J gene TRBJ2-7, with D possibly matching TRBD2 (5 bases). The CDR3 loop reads CSARVEGEQYF. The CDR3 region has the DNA TGCAGTGCTAGAGTCGAGGGCGAGCAGTACTTC.